These T cell receptor beta chains were read from a single sample in a study of regulatory T cells in long-lasting Graves disease. One entry per CDR3 protein results from TCRdb running MiXCR on the multiplex PCR reads. Among over 250,000 distinct CDR3 sequences, 22% were seen once, and the ten largest hold 56%. This specimen consisted of peripheral blood mononuclear cells (PBMCs), obtained when the disease was refractory, from a patient treated with antithyroid drugs. The receptors come from a female donor with Graves disease. The CDR3 runs from the conserved cysteine through the conserved F or W. A D gene is named only where the DNA matches it firmly. Size values are once, few and many counts, or a class for expanded clones, and some rows have none.

V,size,D,J,DNA,CDR3
TRBV20-1,few,TRBD2,TRBJ2-7,TGCAGTGCCCCCGGGACTAGCCCTTACGAGCAGTACTTC,CSAPGTSPYEQYF
TRBV9,-,-,TRBJ2-7,TGTGCCAGCAGCGAGGGGCTATCGGGAGAGCAGTACTTC,CASSEGLSGEQYF
TRBV6-2/TRBV6-3,few,-,TRBJ2-2,TGTGCCGTCTCCAGCGGGAACACCGGGGAGCTGTTTTTT,CAVSSGNTGELFF
TRBV7-9,-,-,TRBJ1-6,TGTGCCAGCAGCCCAACCATGGGACTGTATAATTCACCCCTCCACTTT,CASSPTMGLYNSPLHF
TRBV28,-,-,TRBJ2-3,TGTGCCAGCAGTTTATCGGGGCCCGGTCGAGATACGCAGTATTTT,CASSLSGPGRDTQYF
TRBV14,-,TRBD2,TRBJ2-5,TGTGCCAGCAGCCCCTTCCCACTAGCGGGAATTTACCAAGAGACCCAGTACTTC,CASSPFPLAGIYQETQYF
TRBV29-1,few,-,TRBJ2-7,TGCAGCGCCCGGGACATTCTAGGGTACGAGCAGTACTTC,CSARDILGYEQYF
TRBV13,-,-,TRBJ2-7,TGTGCCAGCAGGGGGGTTAACGTGGGAGCCTACGAGCAGTACTTC,CASRGVNVGAYEQYF
TRBV27,-,TRBD2,TRBJ2-1,TGTGCCAGCAGTTTAGGACCCCCCGGGGGGGGAGGTGTTGGTGAGCAGTTCTTC,CASSLGPPGGGGVGEQFF
TRBV10-2,few,TRBD2,TRBJ2-7,TGCGCCAGCAGTGAGTCTAGCGGGGGCATCTACGAGCAGTACTTC,CASSESSGGIYEQYF
TRBV10-3,many,-,TRBJ2-5,TGTGCCATCAGTGAGGGAAGGTACCAAGAGACCCAGTACTTC,CAISEGRYQETQYF
TRBV4-1,-,-,TRBJ2-7,TGCGCCAGCAGCCAAGAAAGAGCGAACAGGATATCCTACGAGCAGTACTTC,CASSQERANRISYEQYF
TRBV3-1,few,-,TRBJ1-1,TGTGCCAGCAGACCCACAGGGCTCGGGGAGAACACTGAAGCTTTCTTT,CASRPTGLGENTEAFF
TRBV7-2,few,-,TRBJ1-1,TGTGCCAGCAGTTTGCGGGCGAACACTGAAGCTTTCTTT,CASSLRANTEAFF
TRBV29-1,-,-,TRBJ1-1,TGCAGCGTTTCACGGGGTGGGCGGACTGAAGCTTTCTTT,CSVSRGGRTEAFF
TRBV30,few,-,TRBJ1-1,TGTGCCTGGAGTCTGGAGATGGACACTGAAGCTTTCTTT,CAWSLEMDTEAFF
TRBV29-1,many,-,TRBJ2-7,TGCAGCGCATGGGCGGAGTCCTCCTACGAGCAGTACTTC,CSAWAESSYEQYF
TRBV4-1,few,-,TRBJ2-2,TGCGCCAGCAGCCAAGTCGGCGTAAACACCGGGGAGCTGTTTTTT,CASSQVGVNTGELFF
TRBV12-3/TRBV12-4,many,-,TRBJ2-5,TGTGCCAGCCAAGGCGGCGGGGAGACCCAGTACTTC,CASQGGGETQYF
TRBV19,-,-,TRBJ2-1,TGTGCCAGTAGTCCTCGGGGTCGAGCCGCGAGCTCCTACAATGAGCAGTTCTTC,CASSPRGRAASSYNEQFF
TRBV6-5,many,-,TRBJ1-3,TGTGCCAGCAGTTACTCATCAGGGGTCGGAAACACCATATATTTT,CASSYSSGVGNTIYF
TRBV6-1,few,TRBD1,TRBJ2-7,TGTGCCAGCACGGATGCCGGACAGGGGCGATACGAGCAGTACTTC,CASTDAGQGRYEQYF
TRBV29-1,few,TRBD1,TRBJ1-2,TGCAGCGTCGGCGACAGGGAACTCTATGGCTACACCTTC,CSVGDRELYGYTF
TRBV7-3,-,-,TRBJ2-7,TGTGCCAGCAAGGGGTTCACGACCTTCCACGAGCAGTACTTC,CASKGFTTFHEQYF
TRBV29-1,-,TRBD1,TRBJ2-4,TGCAGCGTAGGGGACAGGGGGGAAAACATTCAGTACTTC,CSVGDRGENIQYF
TRBV3-1,-,-,TRBJ1-2,TGTGCCAGCAGCCAGGTGGACGGAAACTATGGCTACACCTTC,CASSQVDGNYGYTF
TRBV12-3/TRBV12-4,many,TRBD1,TRBJ1-2,TGTGCCAGCAGTCCGGGACAGCCCTTTAACTATGGCTACACCTTC,CASSPGQPFNYGYTF
TRBV2,many,-,TRBJ1-1,TGTGCCAGCGACGAGTTTGGGGGACCTGAAGCTTTCTTT,CASDEFGGPEAFF
TRBV6-1,few,TRBD1,TRBJ1-2,TGTGCCAGCAAAGGGACAGGGGGCAACTATGGCTACACCTTC,CASKGTGGNYGYTF
TRBV7-9,few,-,TRBJ2-2,TGTGCCAGCAACCCTATGGCATCCGGGGAGCTGTTTTTT,CASNPMASGELFF
TRBV19,-,-,TRBJ1-2,TGTGCCAGTAAGGACAGTGCCTATGGCTACACCTTC,CASKDSAYGYTF
TRBV28,many,-,TRBJ2-7,TGTGCCAGCACTCAAAACGCGGTCAACTCCTACGAGCAGTACTTC,CASTQNAVNSYEQYF
TRBV20-1,many,TRBD1,TRBJ1-5,TGCAGTGCTAGCAGGGGGCTGGAAAATCAGCCCCAGCATTTT,CSASRGLENQPQHF
TRBV7-2,few,-,TRBJ2-2,TGTGCCAGCAGCTCGAAACTAGTCACCGGGGAGCTGTTTTTT,CASSSKLVTGELFF
TRBV7-2,many,TRBD2,TRBJ2-5,TGTGCCAGCAGCTTAGGGCTAGCGGGAGATTGGGCCCAGGAGACCCAGTACTTC,CASSLGLAGDWAQETQYF
TRBV12-3/TRBV12-4,few,-,TRBJ2-1,TGTGCCAGCAGTTTTCAAGCGGCTGAGCAGTTCTTC,CASSFQAAEQFF
TRBV18,many,-,TRBJ1-1,TGTGCCAGCAACTCCAGGGACGGCACTGAAGCTTTCTTT,CASNSRDGTEAFF
TRBV10-3,-,-,TRBJ1-6,TGTGCCATCCCCTGGGACACTAATTCACCCCTCCACTTT,CAIPWDTNSPLHF
TRBV19,-,TRBD2,TRBJ2-7,TGTGCCAGTAGTGAGGGGAGGGCACCCCTCGAGCAGTACTTC,CASSEGRAPLEQYF
TRBV6-1,many,TRBD2,TRBJ2-7,TGTGCCAGCGGGACTAGCTTCTACGAGCAGTACTTC,CASGTSFYEQYF
TRBV28,many,-,TRBJ1-4,TGTGCCAGCAGTTATAGAGGGGCGGCGATTAATGAAAAACTGTTTTTT,CASSYRGAAINEKLFF
TRBV29-1,many,TRBD1,TRBJ2-7,TGCAGCGCCGGGGACAGGGGAAGCGAGCAGTACTTC,CSAGDRGSEQYF
TRBV20-1,many,TRBD2,TRBJ2-5,TGCAGTGCTAGAAGACTAGCGGGATGGGGGCAAGAGACCCAGTACTTC,CSARRLAGWGQETQYF
TRBV5-6,-,TRBD2,TRBJ2-7,TGTGCCAGCAGCTTGGCCGGGGCTAGCGGGTCCTACGAGCAGTACTTC,CASSLAGASGSYEQYF
TRBV30,-,-,TRBJ1-2,TGTGCCTGGAGTTCAGGGGATAGCTATGGCTACACCTTC,CAWSSGDSYGYTF
TRBV27,many,TRBD1,TRBJ1-4,TGTGCCAGCACATCCGGGACAGGGAGTGAAAAACTGTTTTTT,CASTSGTGSEKLFF
TRBV20-1,-,-,TRBJ1-4,TGCAGTGCTAGCACTCTCGCAACTAATGAAAAACTGTTTTTT,CSASTLATNEKLFF
TRBV27,few,-,TRBJ2-4,TGTGCCAGCAGCGCCCCGGGAAGAGAGAACATTCAGTACTTC,CASSAPGRENIQYF